A single sample is the source of the 7 T cell receptor beta chains below, sequenced in a study of neurological immune-mediated disorders. Described time point: longitudinal time-point 2. One entry per CDR3 protein, called by TCRdb with MiXCR from the 5' RACE reads. The sample includes fewer than 60,000 distinct CDR3 sequences, roughly 13% of them seen just once. The sample taken for sequencing was PBMCs. These TCRs come from a male donor with HTLV-1-associated myelopathy (HAM/TSP).

Ten or more counts support this clonotype. This is likely a read error, given that the CDR3 carries no conserved phenylalanine or tryptophan at its end. This chain connects TRBV5-1 to TRBJ2-3; D is ambiguous. CDR1 and CDR2 from the germline V gene are SGHRS and YFSETQ. V lost 0 bases to trimming and J lost 0 bases, with 8 bases between them. This CDR3 is 15 amino acids long. The CDR3 here is CASSLGGISTDTQYS. CDR3 sequence (DNA): TGCGCCAGCAGCTTGGGTGGGATCAGCACAGATACGCAGTATTCT.

This clonotype was seen many times. The chain has TRBV20-1 and TRBJ1-1; 8 nucleotides match TRBD1. The V segment lost 4 bases and the J segment 8 bases; nucleotides outside the gene matches: 9. The germline gives CDR1 DFQATT, CDR2 SNEGSKA (reference sequence). This CDR3 is built from 13 residues. For the CDR3, the DNA is TGCAGTGCTACGACAGGGGCGCGGGGGGAAGCTTTCTTT. Protein sequence: CSATTGARGEAFF.

This clonotype was counted a few times. The genes are TRBV6-5 and TRBJ2-3; maybe TRBD1 (6 bases). CDR3 length: 14 amino acids. Trimming cost V 6 bases and J 6 bases, with 16 bases left between them. Germline V gives CDR1 MNHEY, CDR2 SVGAGI. The CDR3 spells CASRGDMAADTQYF. In nucleotides, the CDR3 is TGTGCCAGCAGGGGGGACATGGCCGCTGATACGCAGTATTTT.

Many counts were recorded for this clonotype. The chain joins TRBV7-9 to TRBJ2-1; TRBD1 matches 8 bases. CDR1 is SEHNR, CDR2 FQNEAQ, per germline (reference sequence). The CDR3 is 13 amino acids. V was pared by 7 bases and J by 7 bases, with 6 bases of the junction left unmatched. The CDR3 DNA reads TGTGCCAGCAAAATAAACAGGGGGAATGAGCAGTTCTTC. Its protein is CASKINRGNEQFF. Filled out from reference TRBV7-9 and TRBJ2-1, the complete variable domain reads DTGVSQNPRHKITKRGQNVTFRCDPISEHNRLYWYRQTLGQGPEFLTYFQNEAQLEKSRLLSDRFSAERPKGSFSTLEIQRTEQGDSAMYLCASKINRGNEQFFGPGTRLTVL.

Ten or more counts support this clonotype. The chain is built from TRBV20-1 and TRBJ2-1; a possible D gene is TRBD2 (6 bases). Germline CDR1 DFQATT, CDR2 SNEGSKA (reference sequence). V dropped 8 bases and J dropped 4 bases, with 12 bases sitting between them. The CDR3 runs 12 residues. For the CDR3, the DNA is TGCAGTTCAAGGGGACTGTACAATGAGCAGTTCTTC. Its protein product is CSSRGLYNEQFF.

This clonotype was seen ten or more times. The chain links TRBV28 to TRBJ2-3; D possibly corresponds to TRBD1 (5 bases). Trimming cost V 6 bases and J 6 bases, with 13 bases left between them. The CDR3 extends over 13 amino acids. The germline V gene encodes CDR1 MDHEN and CDR2 SYDVKM. The CDR3 loop is CASRPQAADTQYF. CDR3 nucleotide sequence: TGTGCCAGCAGACCACAGGCGGCGGATACGCAGTATTTT.

This clonotype has ten or more counts. This chain links TRBV6-5 with TRBJ2-7; no clear D. CDR3 size: 11 residues. Germline loops: CDR1 MNHEY, CDR2 SVGAGI. The V end lost 2 bases, the J end lost 11 bases, and 10 bases lay between the germline ends. The CDR3 loop is CASSYDPIEYF. The CDR3 DNA reads as TGTGCCAGCAGTTACGACCCGATTGAGTACTTC.